The clone carrying this T cell receptor beta chain turned up a few times. Trimming left V 0 bases short and J 5 bases short, with 8 bases between. Per the germline V gene, CDR1 is MNHEY and CDR2 is SVGEGT. The CDR3 covers 13 residues. TCRdb called the RT-PCR reads again in MiXCR, with one record for every CDR3 protein. The repertoire holds more than 600,000 distinct CDR3 sequences, with around 14% as singletons. This clonotype originated in a female donor in good health, serving as a healthy control. Material for sequencing was memory CD4+ T cells from blood. V gene TRBV6-2 or TRBV6-3 combines with J gene TRBJ2-7, with unresolved D. In DNA form, the CDR3 reads TGTGCCAGCAGTTACTCGGTCCCCAACGAGCAGTACTTC. Translation: CASSYSVPNEQYF.